One and the same sample provided the 19 T cell receptor beta chains below, sequenced in a study of blood T cells in healthy people across ages. Through a sample-barcoded 5' primer and a J-beta primer mix, a second PCR was run for about 6 to 11 cycles. TCRdb recomputed calls from the 5' RACE reads with MiXCR, one row per CDR3 protein. The table includes hundreds of thousands of distinct CDR3 sequences, under 30% detected once. Sequencing used blood. The receptors were sampled from a woman of 80 years or more in good health.

There are a few counts of this clonotype. A much larger clone is a single base away; this may be a read error. The chain has TRBV7-8 and TRBJ1-5, with TRBD1 identical over 7 bases. The CDR3 sequence is 14 residues long. From germline, CDR1 is SGHVS and CDR2 FQNEAQ. CDR3 sequence reads: CAGSLRQGGQPQHF. The CDR3 region has the DNA TGTGCCGGCAGCTTAAGGCAGGGGGGGCAGCCCCAGCATTTT. Supplemented by reference TRBV7-8 and TRBJ1-5, the full variable domain reads GAGVSQSPRYKVAKRGQDVALRCDPISGHVSLFWYQQALGQGPEFLTYFQNEAQLDKSGLPSDRFFAERPEGSVSTLKIQRTQQEDSAVYLCAGSLRQGGQPQHFGDGTRLSIL.

Comment on this clonotype: This may arise from a read error, as a much more abundant clone is one base away. This chain uses TRBV28 with TRBJ2-1, with a possible D match to TRBD2 (5 bases). Trimming cost V 6 bases and J 12 bases, with 18 bases left between them. The CDR3 is made up of 13 amino acids. CDR1 is MDHEN, CDR2 SYDVKM, per germline. CDR3 nucleotide sequence: TGTGCCAGCAGCCCCGGGGTTGGGAAATGGCAGTTCTTC. Translating it yields CASSPGVGKWQFF.

In its sample, this clonotype was seen a few times. The chain links TRBV3-1 to TRBJ1-1; TRBD1 agrees at 7 bases. The length of the CDR3 is 14 residues. Trimming removed 0 bases from V and 6 bases from J; junction bases left unmatched: 4. Germline CDR1 is LGHDT and CDR2 is YNNKEL (reference sequence). This chain's CDR3 is CASSQEQGRSEAFF. CDR3 DNA sequence: TGTGCCAGCAGCCAAGAACAGGGGAGGTCTGAAGCTTTCTTT.

This clonotype appeared a few times. This chain links TRBV29-1 with TRBJ1-1, with D unclear. Per germline, CDR1 SQVTM and CDR2 ANQGSEA. The CDR3 runs 11 residues. The V end lost 2 bases, the J end lost 0 bases, and 1 base lay between the germline ends. CDR3 sequence: CSVELNTEAFF. The CDR3, as DNA: TGCAGCGTTGAACTGAACACTGAAGCTTTCTTT.

This clonotype was observed at least ten times. The chain is built from TRBV5-1 and TRBJ1-2, with 7 bases identical to TRBD1. V lost 2 bases and J lost 4; bases outside the gene matches: 5. CDR3 length: 14 residues. CDR1 is SGHRS, CDR2 YFSETQ, per germline. The CDR3 DNA follows: TGCGCCAGCAGCTTCGCAGGGGGTGCCTATGGCTACACCTTC. It yields the protein CASSFAGGAYGYTF.

This clonotype was seen many times. The chain combines TRBV6-2 or TRBV6-3 with TRBJ2-7; 8 bases agree with TRBD1. Trimming cost V 0 bases and J 2 bases; bases outside gene matches: 6. The germline gives CDR1 MNHEY, CDR2 SVGEGT. The CDR3 sequence is 16 residues long. In DNA form, the CDR3 reads TGTGCCAGCAGTTACTCGAGGGGACAGGAGACCTACGAGCAGTACTTC. This gives the protein CASSYSRGQETYEQYF.

As to this clonotype: This could be a read error, since a much larger clone is one nucleotide away. The chain links TRBV29-1 to TRBJ2-5; 9 bases are a match to TRBD2. The V gene's germline CDR1 is SQVTM and CDR2 ANQGSEA. V shed 3 bases, J shed 11 bases, and the junction held 10 bases outside the gene matches. CDR3 length: 13 residues. The CDR3, as DNA: TGCAGCGTTGACAGCGGGGGGATCAATGAGCAGTACTTC. It codes for CSVDSGGINEQYF.

The CDR3 DNA follows: TGTGCCAGCAAACGGTCACGGGCGGCTGGTGACGAGCAGTACTTC. It yields the protein CASKRSRAAGDEQYF. The rearrangement joins TRBV27 to TRBJ2-4; no firm D call. The DNA end is a closer match to TRBJ2-7, so the J assignment may be wrong. The CDR3 has 15 amino acids. Per germline, CDR1 MNHEY and CDR2 SMNVEV (reference sequence).

The CDR3 reads CASSLLGGRRNEQFF. The CDR3 DNA is TGCGCCAGCAGCCTTTTGGGGGGGCGTCGGAATGAGCAGTTCTTC. The chain has TRBV4-1 and TRBJ2-1; weak D call: TRBD2 (7 bases). Deletions cut 4 bases from V and 7 bases from J, with 17 bases between. The CDR3 runs 15 residues. Germline CDR1 reads MGHRA; CDR2 reads YSYEKL.

This clonotype has a handful of counts. The chain is built from TRBV6-1 and TRBJ1-1; 9 bases are a match to TRBD1. The trim removed 5 bases at V and 0 bases at J, leaving 16 bases unmatched. Germline CDR1 is MNHNS and CDR2 is SASEGT. The CDR3 contains 19 residues. The CDR3, as DNA: TGTGCCAGCAGTATTCAAGTCGGACAGGGGATAAGGGTGAACACTGAAGCTTTCTTT. Its translation: CASSIQVGQGIRVNTEAFF.

The chain links TRBV29-1 to TRBJ1-1, with TRBD1 as a possible D gene (5 bases). V lost 3 bases and J 1 base, leaving 12 bases between the germline ends. Per the germline V gene, CDR1 is SQVTM and CDR2 is ANQGSEA. The CDR3 spans 14 residues. This CDR3 reads CSVERQGSNTEAFF. The CDR3 DNA is TGCAGCGTTGAGAGGCAGGGATCGAACACTGAAGCTTTCTTT.

This clonotype occurred a few times. The J gene is TRBJ1-1, the V gene TRBV29-1; 7 bases are shared with TRBD1. The CDR3 spans 13 residues. The trim removed 6 bases at V and 3 bases at J, leaving 7 bases unmatched. The V gene's germline CDR1 is SQVTM and CDR2 ANQGSEA. The CDR3 nucleotides read TGCAGCGTGTCACAGGGGAGGGACACTGAAGCTTTCTTT. Translated: CSVSQGRDTEAFF.

The V call is TRBV7-2, the J call TRBJ2-4; D is possibly TRBD1 or TRBD2 (5 bases each). From germline, CDR1 is SGHTA and CDR2 FQGNSA. The CDR3 runs 16 residues. V lost 0 bases and J lost 3, with 12 bases in between. The CDR3 loop reads CASSLAPMRGKNIQYF. The CDR3 DNA sequence: TGTGCCAGCAGCTTAGCTCCGATGAGGGGCAAAAACATTCAGTACTTC.

Comments on this clonotype: A read error may be the cause here, since a much bigger clone is one base away. The V gene is TRBV7-6, the J gene TRBJ2-7; a possible D gene is TRBD1 (5 bases). This CDR3 spans 16 amino acids. Per germline, CDR1 SGHVS and CDR2 FNYEAQ. V was cut by 1 base and J by 7 bases, with 20 bases left in between. CDR3 amino acids: CASSLEGPLSYNEQYF. DNA for the CDR3: TGTGCCAGCAGCTTAGAGGGGCCCCTCTCCTACAATGAGCAGTACTTC.

The table lists this clonotype with many counts. The J gene is TRBJ1-5, the V gene TRBV6-5; D uncertain. Germline CDR1 reads MNHEY; CDR2 reads SVGAGI. The CDR3 contains 14 residues. V was pared by 0 bases and J by 5 bases, with 8 bases between. The CDR3 loop is CASSYSTQDQPQHF. CDR3 coding DNA: TGTGCCAGCAGTTACTCGACCCAGGATCAGCCCCAGCATTTT.

This clonotype came up a few times. The chain joins TRBV7-8 to TRBJ1-6; 8 positions agree with TRBD1. The germline V gene encodes CDR1 SGHVS and CDR2 FQNEAQ. Trimming removed 5 bases from V and 5 bases from J; junction bases left unmatched: 5. The CDR3 loop spans 15 amino acids. Here the CDR3 DNA reads TGTGCCAGCAGCATCGACAGGGGTCATAATTCACCCCTCCACTTT. Amino acids: CASSIDRGHNSPLHF.

This clonotype was recorded many times. The chain uses TRBV7-8 and TRBJ2-1, with D perhaps given as TRBD1 or TRBD2 (6 bases each). The CDR3 runs to 14 residues. From germline, CDR1 is SGHVS and CDR2 FQNEAQ. Trimming took off 1 base at V and 9 bases at J, with 13 bases between the two ends. CDR3 in DNA: TGTGCCAGCAGCTTAGACGGGGGCCGCAGTGAGCAGTTCTTC. Encoded protein: CASSLDGGRSEQFF.

Many counts were recorded for this clonotype. V usage is TRBV20-1 and J usage is TRBJ2-7; D unresolved. The CDR3 has 11 amino acids. The germline CDR1 and CDR2 sequences are DFQATT and SNEGSKA (reference sequence). V dropped 1 base and J dropped 9 bases, with 10 bases sitting between them. The CDR3: CSARVTDGQYF. The CDR3 nucleotides read TGCAGTGCTAGAGTTACGGACGGGCAGTACTTC.

Of note for this clonotype: A much larger clone differs from this one at a single base, so this may be a read error. The rearrangement links TRBV20-1 to TRBJ2-5; the D is unclear. This CDR3 has 12 amino acids. Germline lookup yields CDR1 DFQATT and CDR2 SNEGSKA (reference sequence). V was trimmed by 6 bases and J by 11 bases, leaving 19 bases between them. CDR3 sequence: CSAFRPGNEQYF. The CDR3 DNA reads TGCAGTGCCTTTCGACCCGGCAATGAGCAGTACTTC.